This T cell receptor (beta chain) stems from a study of T cells after yellow fever vaccination. Study-wide points: Contaminating bulk clonotypes could be abundant in FACS-sorted repertoires. Post-booster repertoires again held most primary-vaccination clones (roughly 95% CD4, around 90% CD8).

Only a few counts were recorded for this clonotype. As yet, its antigen is unknown. They built TCR cDNA with 5'RACE template switching, a step that put in a universal primer site and UMIs. TCRdb reprocessed the 5' RACE reads via MiXCR and lists one record per CDR3 protein. The sample includes about 170,000 distinct CDR3 sequences, approximately 6.2% of them seen just once. The V gene end was trimmed by 3 bases and the J gene end by 5 bases; junction bases not matched to a gene: 3. This CDR3 spans 12 amino acids. Germline-derived CDR1 and CDR2 are GTSNPN and SVGIG (reference sequence). Sequences were derived from CD4+ T cells sorted from PBMCs, sampled on the day of the first yellow fever vaccination. V usage is TRBV30 and J usage is TRBJ2-7, with 8 bases that match TRBD1. The TCR was taken from a young man who received the YFV17D yellow fever vaccine. The CDR3 reads CAWRRQGNEQYF. The CDR3 bases are TGTGCCTGGAGGAGACAGGGGAACGAGCAGTACTTC. Based on the CDR3 plus reference TRBV30 and TRBJ2-7, the full variable domain is SQTIHQWPATLVQPVGSPLSLECTVEGTSNPNLYWYRQAAGRGLQLLFYSVGIGQISSEVPQNLSASRPQDRQFILSSKKLLLSDSGFYLCAWRRQGNEQYFGPGTRLTVT.